This T cell receptor (beta chain) was sequenced in a study of response to subunit inactivated influenza vaccine. Trimming cost V 6 bases and J 4 bases, with 13 bases left between them. Germline V gene data show CDR1 as SEHNR and CDR2 as FQNEAQ (reference sequence). This CDR3 is built from 14 residues. For this clonotype: Its antigen is as yet unknown.

One entry per CDR3 protein, called by TCRdb with MiXCR from the RT-PCR reads. Of about 310,000 distinct CDR3 sequences listed, roughly a fifth are singletons. General study findings and limits: Only a handful of new T cells, the authors suggested, are recruited with each seasonal influenza vaccination.

This clonotype was sampled from a man between 50 and 75 years old who received an inactivated influenza vaccine. The material sequenced was PBMCs from blood, taken less than 22 months after vaccination. This chain connects TRBV7-9 to TRBJ2-1, with D tentatively TRBD2 (5 bases). CDR3 amino acids: CASSRGLEYNEQFF. For the CDR3, the DNA is TGTGCCAGCAGTCGAGGACTCGAGTACAATGAGCAGTTCTTC.